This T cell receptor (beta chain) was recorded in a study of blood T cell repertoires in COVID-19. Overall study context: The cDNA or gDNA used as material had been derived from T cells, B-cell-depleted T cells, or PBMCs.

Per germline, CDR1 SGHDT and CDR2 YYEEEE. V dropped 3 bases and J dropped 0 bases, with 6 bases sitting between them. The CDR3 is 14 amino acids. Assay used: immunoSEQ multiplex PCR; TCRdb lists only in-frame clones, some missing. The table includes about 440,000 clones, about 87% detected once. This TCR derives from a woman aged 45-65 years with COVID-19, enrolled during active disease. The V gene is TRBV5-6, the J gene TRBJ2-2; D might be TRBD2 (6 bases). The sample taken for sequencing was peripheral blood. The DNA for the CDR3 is TGTGCCAGCAGCTGGGGGGCGAACACCGGGGAGCTGTTTTTT. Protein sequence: CASSWGANTGELFF.